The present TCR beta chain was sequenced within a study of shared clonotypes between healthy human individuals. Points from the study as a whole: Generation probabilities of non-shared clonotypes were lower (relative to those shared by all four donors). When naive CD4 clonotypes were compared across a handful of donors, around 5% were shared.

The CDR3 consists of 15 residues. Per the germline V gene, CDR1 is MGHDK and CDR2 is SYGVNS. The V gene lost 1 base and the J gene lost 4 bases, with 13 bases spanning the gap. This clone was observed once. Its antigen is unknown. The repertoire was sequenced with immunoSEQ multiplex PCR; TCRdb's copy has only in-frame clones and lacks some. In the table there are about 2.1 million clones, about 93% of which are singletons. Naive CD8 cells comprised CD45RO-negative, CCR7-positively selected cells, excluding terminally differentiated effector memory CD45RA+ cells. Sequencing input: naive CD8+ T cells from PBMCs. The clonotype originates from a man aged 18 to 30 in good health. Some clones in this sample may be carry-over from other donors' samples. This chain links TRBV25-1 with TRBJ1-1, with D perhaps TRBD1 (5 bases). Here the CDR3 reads CASSEFIGAITEAFF. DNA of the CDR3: TGTGCCAGCAGTGAATTTATAGGGGCGATCACTGAAGCTTTCTTT.